This record looks at one T cell receptor beta chain sequence and its context. Its antigen is not known. The sample belongs to a study of cytomegalovirus exposure and HLA in healthy donors. Notes on the study in general: Sequences of the TCR beta chain were said to predict the HLA-A and HLA-B alleles of most subjects accurately. Looking again later, the authors saw that most CMV-associated TCR beta chains seemed HLA-restricted.

The PCR contained 60 Vbeta and 13 Jbeta primers. The repertoire was sequenced with immunoSEQ multiplex PCR; TCRdb's copy has only in-frame clones and lacks some. The sample lists approximately 190,000 clones, about nine tenths occurring once. This clonotype was sampled from a boy aged 2 to 9 in good health and CMV-seronegative. Sequencing was performed on PBMCs.

CDR3 amino acids: CASSLARAGVGYTF. CDR3 nucleotides: TGTGCCAGCAGCCTCGCACGCGCAGGGGTGGGCTACACCTTC. V and J are TRBV27 and TRBJ1-2, with D possibly matching TRBD1 (6 bases). V dropped 6 bases and J dropped 8 bases, with 19 bases sitting between them. Germline CDR1 reads MNHEY; CDR2 reads SMNVEV (reference sequence). The CDR3 is 14 residues long.